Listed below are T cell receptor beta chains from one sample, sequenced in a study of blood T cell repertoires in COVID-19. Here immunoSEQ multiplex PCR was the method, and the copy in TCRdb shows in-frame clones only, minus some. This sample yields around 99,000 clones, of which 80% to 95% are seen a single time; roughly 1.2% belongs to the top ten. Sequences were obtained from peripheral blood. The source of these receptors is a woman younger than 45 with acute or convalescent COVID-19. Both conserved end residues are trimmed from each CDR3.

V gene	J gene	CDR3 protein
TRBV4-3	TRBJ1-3	ASSQAAGSGNTIY
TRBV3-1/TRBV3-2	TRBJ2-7	ASSQATSGATYEQY
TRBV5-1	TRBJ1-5	ASSGDRDTYTYSNQPQH
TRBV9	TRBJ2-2	ASSEGAGIVSTGELF
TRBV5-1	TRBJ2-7	ASSLAMAGGSYEQY
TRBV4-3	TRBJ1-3	ASSPGPGPGNTIY
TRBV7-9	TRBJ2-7	ASSYAGTSPIEQY
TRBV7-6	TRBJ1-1	ASSLGEGTEAF
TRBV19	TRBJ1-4	ASSIGGTGEEKLF
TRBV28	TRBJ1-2	ASSLTGISYGYT
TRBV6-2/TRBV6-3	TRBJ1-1	ASSSELNTEAF
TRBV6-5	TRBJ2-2	APPQTHTGELF
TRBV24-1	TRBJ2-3	ATSDFALAGGITQY
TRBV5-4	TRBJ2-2	ASSLYEGGHGELF
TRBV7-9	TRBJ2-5	ASSLALQGWQTQY
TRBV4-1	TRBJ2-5	ASSQGPGLVVETQY
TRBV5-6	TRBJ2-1	ASSAGTGSTTMNNEQF
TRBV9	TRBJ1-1	ASSGTGRGSMNTEAF
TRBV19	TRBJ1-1	ASSDRDTFGTEAF
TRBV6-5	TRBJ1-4	ASSYSRTNEKLF
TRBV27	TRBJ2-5	ASSITGGVGSETQY
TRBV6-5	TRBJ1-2	ASSRGQAIYGYT
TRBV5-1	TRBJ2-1	ASSLVGTSEEQF
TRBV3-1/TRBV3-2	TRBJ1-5	ASSPGGNSNQPQH
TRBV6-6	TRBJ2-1	ASSFNRDRGRNEQF
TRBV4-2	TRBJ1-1	ASSQGLRGNTEAF
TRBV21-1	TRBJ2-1	ASSKALILSGEQF
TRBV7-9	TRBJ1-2	ASSTTLQGANGYT
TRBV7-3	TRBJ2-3	ASSEEGLRGDTQY
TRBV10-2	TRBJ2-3	ASRGTWLADTQY
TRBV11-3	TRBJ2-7	ASSSGGGYEQY
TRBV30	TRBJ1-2	AWSDSVNYGYT
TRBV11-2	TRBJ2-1	ASRAVWEADDNEQF
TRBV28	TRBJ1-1	ASSLEVQGNTEAF
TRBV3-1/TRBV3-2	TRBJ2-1	ASSRASGGVSYNEQF
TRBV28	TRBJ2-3	ASSPSGTDTQY
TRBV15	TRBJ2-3	ATAGLSRASTDTQY
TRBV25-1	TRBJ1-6	ASSDGTAYNSPLH
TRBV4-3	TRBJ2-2	ASSQDFLAGEANTGELF
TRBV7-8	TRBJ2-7	ASSPTETRTYEQY
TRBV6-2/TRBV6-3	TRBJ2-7	ASSWQQGKQY
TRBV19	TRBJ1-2	ASSIVRAGLNYGYT
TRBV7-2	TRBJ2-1	ASSEGAPGTEQF
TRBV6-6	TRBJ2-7	AIGQILNEQY
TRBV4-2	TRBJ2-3	ASATSGTDTQY
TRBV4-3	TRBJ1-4	ASSLRVNEKLF
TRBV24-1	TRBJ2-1	ATSDPTGSGANEQF
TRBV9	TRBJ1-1	ASSYKDRVFENTEAF
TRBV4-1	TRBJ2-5	ASSQDAGGRETQY